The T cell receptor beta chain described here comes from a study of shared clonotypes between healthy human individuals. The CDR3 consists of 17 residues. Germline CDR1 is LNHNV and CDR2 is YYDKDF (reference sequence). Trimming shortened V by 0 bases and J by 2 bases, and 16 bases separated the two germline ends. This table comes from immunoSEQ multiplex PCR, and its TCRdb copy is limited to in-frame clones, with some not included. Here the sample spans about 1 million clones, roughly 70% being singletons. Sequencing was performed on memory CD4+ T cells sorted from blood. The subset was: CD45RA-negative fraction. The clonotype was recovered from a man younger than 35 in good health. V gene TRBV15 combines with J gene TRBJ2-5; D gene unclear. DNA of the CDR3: TGTGCCACCAGCAGAGATCGGAGCCTTTTACCGCAAGAGACCCAGTACTTC. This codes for CATSRDRSLLPQETQYF. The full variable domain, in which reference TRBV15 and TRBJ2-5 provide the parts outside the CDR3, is DAMVIQNPRYQVTQFGKPVTLSCSQTLNHNVMYWYQQKSSQAPKLLFHYYDKDFNNEADTPDNFQSRRPNTSFCFLDIRSPGLGDTAMYLCATSRDRSLLPQETQYFGPGTRLLVL.